The 19 T cell receptor beta chains in this list originate from one sample, sequenced in a study of Graves' ophthalmopathy and Graves' hyperthyroidism. Transcripts of RNA were the source for amplifying TCR beta CDR3 regions. HTBI primers served in a first-round RT-PCR, which a second-round multiplex PCR followed. One entry per CDR3 protein results from TCRdb running MiXCR on the multiplex PCR reads. Of hundreds of thousands of distinct CDR3 sequences in the sample, 21% are singletons; the top ten hold more than 2.5%. The material sequenced was peripheral blood. Receptor source: a woman under 30 with stable Graves' hyperthyroidism.

In this sample, this clonotype turned up many times. This rearrangement joins TRBV6-1 to TRBJ1-1; TRBD1 matches 9 bases. J lost 5 bases, V lost 5 bases, and 6 bases had no gene match. CDR1 is MNHNS, CDR2 SASEGT, per germline. This CDR3 is 14 amino acids long. The CDR3 DNA sequence: TGTGCCAGCAGTCGGACAGGGGTTTGGACTGAAGCTTTCTTT. Translation gives CASSRTGVWTEAFF.

This clonotype was seen many times. The J gene is TRBJ2-7, the V gene TRBV7-2, with D perhaps TRBD2 (6 bases). The CDR3 totals 14 residues. Looked up from germline, CDR1 is SGHTA and CDR2 is FQGNSA. V was trimmed by 4 bases and J by 5 bases, leaving 15 bases between them. The CDR3 sequence: CASSSRGGPNEQYF. The CDR3 coding sequence is TGTGCCAGCAGCTCGCGGGGAGGTCCCAACGAGCAGTACTTC.

This clonotype showed up many times. The CDR3 loop is CASSLGQATGPQHF. The CDR3 region has the DNA TGTGCCAGCAGTTTGGGACAGGCTACCGGGCCCCAGCATTTT. This chain joins TRBV12-3 or TRBV12-4 and TRBJ1-5, with 8 bases matching TRBD1. This CDR3 has 14 residues. V was pared by 3 bases and J by 9 bases, with 7 bases of the junction left unmatched.

This clonotype turned up a few times. J is TRBJ2-5 and V is TRBV30; no reliable D call. The V end lost 0 bases, the J end lost 5 bases, and 10 bases lay between the germline ends. This CDR3 comprises 13 residues. Germline lookup yields CDR1 GTSNPN and CDR2 SVGIG (reference sequence). The chain's CDR3 is CAWSVQFKETQYF. The CDR3 DNA reads as TGTGCCTGGAGTGTACAGTTTAAGGAGACCCAGTACTTC.

The sample holds many counts of this clonotype. The genes are TRBV20-1 and TRBJ2-7; D is unclear. The CDR3 contains 14 residues. The V gene lost 0 bases and the J gene lost 2 bases, with 11 bases spanning the gap. Looked up from germline, CDR1 is DFQATT and CDR2 is SNEGSKA (reference sequence). The CDR3 nucleotides are TGCAGTGCTAGAGATTGGGCAGACCCCTACGAGCAGTACTTC. It specifies CSARDWADPYEQYF.

This clonotype has ten or more counts. The chain carries TRBV7-9 and TRBJ2-5, with D unclear. Germline V CDR1 and CDR2: SEHNR, FQNEAQ (reference sequence). V was pared by 1 base and J by 4 bases, with 13 bases between. The CDR3 is 15 amino acids. CDR3 sequence reads: CASSLGYSRLETQYF. The CDR3 bases are TGTGCCAGCAGCTTAGGGTACTCGAGACTAGAGACCCAGTACTTC.

Many counts were recorded for this clonotype. This chain joins TRBV19 and TRBJ2-7; tentatively, D is TRBD1 (6 bases). The CDR3 has 16 amino acids. Germline V gene sequence: CDR1 LNHDA, CDR2 SQIVND (reference sequence). With 4 bases removed from V and 1 base from J, the gap between germline ends came to 17 bases. This CDR3 is CASSRGGPNFSYEQYF. The CDR3 coding sequence is TGTGCCAGTAGTAGAGGGGGACCCAACTTTTCCTACGAGCAGTACTTC.

To note about this clonotype: This could be a read error, since a much larger clone is one nucleotide away. The chain is built from TRBV28 and TRBJ2-7, with D tentatively TRBD2 (5 bases). CDR1 is MDHEN, CDR2 SYDVKM, per germline. The CDR3 is 15 amino acids. The CDR3 region has the DNA TGTGCCAGCAGTTTAGGAGGACGGGTGACCTACGAGCAGTGCTTC. Its translation is CASSLGGRVTYEQCF. Looking up the rest from reference TRBV28 and TRBJ2-7 gives the full variable domain: DVKVTQSSRYLVKRTGEKVFLECVQDMDHENMFWYRQDPGLGLRLIYFSYDVKMKEKGDIPEGYSVSREKKERFSLILESASTNQTSMYLCASSLGGRVTYEQCFGPGTRLTVT.

This clonotype has just a few counts. The chain joins TRBV3-1 to TRBJ2-2, with D maybe TRBD1 (5 bases). Germline CDR1 and CDR2: LGHDT and YNNKEL (reference sequence). The CDR3 has 15 amino acids. V was cut by 0 bases and J by 1 base, with 6 bases left in between. The CDR3 bases are TGTGCCAGCAGCCAAGAAACAGGGAACACCGGGGAGCTGTTTTTT. Translating gives CASSQETGNTGELFF.

The rearrangement uses TRBV2 and TRBJ1-1; possible D gene TRBD1, 6 bases. The V end was cut by 0 bases, the J end by 1 base, with 6 bases between. This CDR3 is 14 amino acids long. Germline V CDR1 and CDR2: SNHLY, FYNNEI. The DNA for the CDR3 is TGTGCCAGCAGTGAAGCGGGGGCGAACACTGAAGCTTTCTTT. As protein: CASSEAGANTEAFF. Looking up the rest from reference TRBV2 and TRBJ1-1 gives the full variable domain: EPEVTQTPSHQVTQMGQEVILRCVPISNHLYFYWYRQILGQKVEFLVSFYNNEISEKSEIFDDQFSVERPDGSNFTLKIRSTKLEDSAMYFCASSEAGANTEAFFGQGTRLTVV.

This sequence joins TRBV27 and TRBJ1-1; D is perhaps TRBD1 (5 bases). V was trimmed by 1 base and J by 0 bases, leaving 15 bases between them. Germline CDR1 and CDR2: MNHEY and SMNVEV (reference sequence). The CDR3 loop spans 17 amino acids. CDR3 sequence reads: CASSLFRDGDMNTEAFF. The CDR3 DNA is TGTGCCAGCAGTTTATTCCGGGACGGAGATATGAACACTGAAGCTTTCTTT.

This clonotype was seen repeatedly, ten times or more. The chain recombines TRBV3-1 with TRBJ2-7, with TRBD1 as a possible D gene (6 bases). V gave up 0 bases and J gave up 5 bases, with 17 bases separating them. Germline CDR1 reads LGHDT; CDR2 reads YNNKEL (reference sequence). This CDR3 spans 16 amino acids. CDR3 DNA sequence: TGTGCCAGCAGCCAAGATGGTGGGGCAGGGGCCCACGAGCAGTACTTC. Its protein is CASSQDGGAGAHEQYF.

This rearrangement joins TRBV3-1 to TRBJ2-7; a possible D gene is TRBD2 (7 bases). V lost 4 bases to trimming and J lost 2 bases, with 15 bases between them. From germline, CDR1 is LGHDT and CDR2 YNNKEL (reference sequence). The CDR3 runs to 15 residues. The CDR3 reads CASSPLGGAAYEQYF. CDR3 coding DNA: TGTGCCAGCAGCCCGCTGGGGGGGGCTGCCTACGAGCAGTACTTC.

The J gene is TRBJ2-5, the V gene TRBV27, with 9 bases fitting TRBD2. Germline V gene sequence: CDR1 MNHEY, CDR2 SMNVEV (reference sequence). The CDR3 consists of 15 residues. V was clipped by 6 bases and J by 4 bases; unmatched bases: 9. DNA of the CDR3: TGTGCCAGCAGACACCTTAGCGGGAGATCAGAGACCCAGTACTTC. Its protein is CASRHLSGRSETQYF.

This clonotype came up many times. The chain recombines TRBV10-1 with TRBJ2-2, with D hard to call. The V and J ends lost 4 bases and 5 bases respectively, with 8 bases between them. CDR3 size: 13 residues. Germline CDR1 and CDR2: WNHNN and SYGVQD (reference sequence). DNA of the CDR3: TGCGCCAGCAGTGCGGCGTGGACCGGGGAGCTGTTTTTT. Translating it yields CASSAAWTGELFF.

Many counts were recorded for this clonotype. The chain joins TRBV6-5 to TRBJ2-7; D assignment may be TRBD1 or TRBD2 (5 bases each). Between the trimmed V and J ends, which lost 0 bases and 1 base, there was a span of 13 bases. The CDR3 extends over 16 amino acids. CDR1 MNHEY and CDR2 SVGAGI come from the germline V gene. The CDR3 bases are TGTGCCAGCAGTTACTCAGAGGGGAACCCATCCTACGAGCAGTACTTC. The encoded protein is CASSYSEGNPSYEQYF.

This clonotype was observed a handful of times. The chain is built from TRBV30 and TRBJ1-5; 7 positions match TRBD1. V shed 2 bases and J 6 bases; nucleotides not matched to a gene: 4. This CDR3 is 13 amino acids long. Looked up from germline, CDR1 is GTSNPN and CDR2 is SVGIG (reference sequence). The CDR3 protein is CAWSQGEGQPQHF. The CDR3, as DNA: TGTGCCTGGAGTCAGGGGGAAGGTCAGCCCCAGCATTTT.

The V gene is TRBV5-1, the J gene TRBJ2-5; D remains ambiguous. Germline assignment: CDR1 SGHRS and CDR2 YFSETQ. V was trimmed by 4 bases and J by 5 bases, leaving 12 bases between them. The CDR3 spans 13 residues. The CDR3: CASSINVGETQYF. CDR3 DNA sequence: TGCGCCAGCAGCATCAACGTGGGGGAGACCCAGTACTTC. The complete variable domain, with remaining parts taken from reference TRBV5-1 and TRBJ2-5, reads KAGVTQTPRYLIKTRGQQVTLSCSPISGHRSVSWYQQTPGQGLQFLFEYFSETQRNKGNFPGRFSGRQFSNSRSEMNVSTLELGDSALYLCASSINVGETQYFGPGTRLLVL.

This clonotype was detected many times. V usage is TRBV30 and J usage is TRBJ1-1; D unresolved. The CDR3 consists of 14 residues. With 2 bases removed from V and 1 base from J, the gap between germline ends came to 11 bases. Germline CDR1 is GTSNPN and CDR2 is SVGIG (reference sequence). CDR3 in amino acids: CAWSRGQENTEAFF. CDR3 nucleotides: TGTGCCTGGAGTCGTGGGCAGGAGAACACTGAAGCTTTCTTT.